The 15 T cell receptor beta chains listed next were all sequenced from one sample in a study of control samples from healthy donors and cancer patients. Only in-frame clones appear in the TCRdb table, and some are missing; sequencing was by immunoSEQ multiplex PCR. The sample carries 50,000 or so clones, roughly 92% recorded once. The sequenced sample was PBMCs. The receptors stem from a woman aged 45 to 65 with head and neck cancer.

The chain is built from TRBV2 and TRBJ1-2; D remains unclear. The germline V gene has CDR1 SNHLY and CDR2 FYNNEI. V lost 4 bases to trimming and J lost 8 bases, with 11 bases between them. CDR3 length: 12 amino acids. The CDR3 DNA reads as TGTGCCAGCAGTGTCTGGACGGGGGGCTACACCTTC. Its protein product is CASSVWTGGYTF.

The CDR3 DNA reads as TGTGCCACCAGTGAACCAGGACAGGGTGAACAGCCCCAGCATTTT. Translated, it gives CATSEPGQGEQPQHF. This chain joins TRBV24-1 and TRBJ1-5; 8 bases align to TRBD1. CDR1 and CDR2 from the germline V gene are KGHDR and SFDVKD. The CDR3 totals 15 residues. J was trimmed by 7 bases and V by 4 bases; bases with no gene match: 8.

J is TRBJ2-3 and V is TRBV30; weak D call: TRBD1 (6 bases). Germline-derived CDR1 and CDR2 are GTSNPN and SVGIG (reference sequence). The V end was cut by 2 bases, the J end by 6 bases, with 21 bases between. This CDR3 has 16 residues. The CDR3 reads CAWSPDTGTPGDTQYF. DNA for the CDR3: TGTGCCTGGAGTCCTGACACAGGGACACCGGGGGATACGCAGTATTTT.

The CDR3 DNA reads as TGTGCCAGTAGTATGGGCAGGGTGGTTCAGCCCCAGCATTTT. This translates into CASSMGRVVQPQHF. The chain couples TRBV19 to TRBJ1-5; the D gene is possibly TRBD1 (5 bases). The germline V gene has CDR1 LNHDA and CDR2 SQIVND (reference sequence). Trimming pared 3 bases from V and 6 bases from J, leaving 12 bases between. The CDR3 runs 14 residues.

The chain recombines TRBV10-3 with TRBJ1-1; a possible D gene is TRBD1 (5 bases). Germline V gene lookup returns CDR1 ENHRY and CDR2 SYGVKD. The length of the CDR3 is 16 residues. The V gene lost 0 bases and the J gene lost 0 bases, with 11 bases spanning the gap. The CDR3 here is CAISESNAGMNTEAFF. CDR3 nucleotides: TGTGCCATCAGTGAGTCGAACGCAGGGATGAACACTGAAGCTTTCTTT.

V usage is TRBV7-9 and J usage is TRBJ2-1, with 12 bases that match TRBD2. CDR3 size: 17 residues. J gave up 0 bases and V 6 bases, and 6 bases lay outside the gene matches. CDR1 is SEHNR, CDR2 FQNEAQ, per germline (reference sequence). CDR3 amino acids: CASSSRLAGVSYNEQFF. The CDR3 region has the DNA TGTGCCAGCAGTTCCAGACTAGCGGGAGTCTCCTACAATGAGCAGTTCTTC.

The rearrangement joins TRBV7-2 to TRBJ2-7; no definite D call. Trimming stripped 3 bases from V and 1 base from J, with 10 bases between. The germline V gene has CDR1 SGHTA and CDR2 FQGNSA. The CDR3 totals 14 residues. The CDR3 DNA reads TGTGCCAGCAGCTTTTCTTTGAAGTCCTACGAGCAGTACTTC. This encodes CASSFSLKSYEQYF.

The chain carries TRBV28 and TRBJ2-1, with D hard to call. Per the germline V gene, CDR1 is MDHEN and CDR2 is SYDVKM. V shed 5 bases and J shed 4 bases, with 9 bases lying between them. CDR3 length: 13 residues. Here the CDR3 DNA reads TGTGCCAGCAGTCCCTTTGGTTACAATGAGCAGTTCTTC. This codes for CASSPFGYNEQFF.

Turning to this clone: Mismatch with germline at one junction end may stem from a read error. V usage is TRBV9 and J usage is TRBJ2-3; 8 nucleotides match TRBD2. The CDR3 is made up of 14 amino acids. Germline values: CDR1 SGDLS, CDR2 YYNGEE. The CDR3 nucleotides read TGTGCCCGCAGCCCGGGGGGGGGTCCAGATACGCAGTATTTT. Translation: CARSPGGGPDTQYF. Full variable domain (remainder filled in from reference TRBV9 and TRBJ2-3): DSGVTQTPKHLITATGQRVTLRCSPRSGDLSVYWYQQSLDQGLQFLIQYYNGEERAKGNILERFSAQQFPDLHSELNLSSLELGDSALYFCARSPGGGPDTQYFGPGTRLTVL.

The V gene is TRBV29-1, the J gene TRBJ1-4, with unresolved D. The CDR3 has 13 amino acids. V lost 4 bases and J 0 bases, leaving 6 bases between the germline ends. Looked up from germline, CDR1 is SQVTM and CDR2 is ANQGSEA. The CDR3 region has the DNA TGCAGCGTTGGGGGAGCAACTAATGAAAAACTGTTTTTT. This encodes CSVGGATNEKLFF.

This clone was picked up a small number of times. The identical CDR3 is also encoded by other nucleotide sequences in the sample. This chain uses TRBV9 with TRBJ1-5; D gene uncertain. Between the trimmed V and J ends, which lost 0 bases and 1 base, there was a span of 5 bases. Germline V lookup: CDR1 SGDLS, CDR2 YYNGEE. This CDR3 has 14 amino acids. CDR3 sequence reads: CASSVGGSNQPQHF. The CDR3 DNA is TGTGCCAGCAGCGTAGGGGGAAGCAATCAGCCCCAGCATTTT.

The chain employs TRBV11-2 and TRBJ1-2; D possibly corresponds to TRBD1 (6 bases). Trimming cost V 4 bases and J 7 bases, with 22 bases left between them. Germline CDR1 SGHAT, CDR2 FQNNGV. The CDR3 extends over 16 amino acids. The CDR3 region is CASSSPQQGVGGGYTF. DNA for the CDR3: TGTGCCAGCAGCTCCCCTCAACAGGGAGTAGGGGGTGGCTACACCTTC.

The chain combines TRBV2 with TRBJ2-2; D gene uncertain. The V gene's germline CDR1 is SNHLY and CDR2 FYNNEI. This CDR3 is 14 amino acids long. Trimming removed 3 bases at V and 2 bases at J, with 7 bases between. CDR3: CASSDSQNTGELFF. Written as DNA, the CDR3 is TGTGCCAGCAGTGACAGCCAAAACACCGGGGAGCTGTTTTTT.

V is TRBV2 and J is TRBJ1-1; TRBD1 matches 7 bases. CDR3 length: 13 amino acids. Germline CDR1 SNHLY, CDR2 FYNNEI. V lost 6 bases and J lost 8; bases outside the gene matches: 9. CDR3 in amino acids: CASSRDSEEEAFF. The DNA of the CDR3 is TGTGCCAGCAGCCGGGACAGCGAAGAGGAAGCTTTCTTT.

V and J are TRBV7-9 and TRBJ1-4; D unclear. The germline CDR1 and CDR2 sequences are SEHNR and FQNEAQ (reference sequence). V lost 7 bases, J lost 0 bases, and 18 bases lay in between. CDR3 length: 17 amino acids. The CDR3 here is CASTGSQVGSTNEKLFF. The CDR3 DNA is TGTGCCAGCACCGGGTCCCAGGTGGGGTCAACTAATGAAAAACTGTTTTTT.